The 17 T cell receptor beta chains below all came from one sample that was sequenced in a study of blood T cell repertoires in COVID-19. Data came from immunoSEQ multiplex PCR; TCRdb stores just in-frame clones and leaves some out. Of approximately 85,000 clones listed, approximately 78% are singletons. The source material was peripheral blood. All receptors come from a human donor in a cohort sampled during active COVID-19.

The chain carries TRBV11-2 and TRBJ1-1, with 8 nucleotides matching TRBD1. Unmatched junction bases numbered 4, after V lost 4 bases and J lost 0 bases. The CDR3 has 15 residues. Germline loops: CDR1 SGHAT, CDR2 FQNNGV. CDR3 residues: CASSSVRGLNTEAFF. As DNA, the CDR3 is TGTGCCAGCAGCTCGGTCAGGGGGCTGAACACTGAAGCTTTCTTT.

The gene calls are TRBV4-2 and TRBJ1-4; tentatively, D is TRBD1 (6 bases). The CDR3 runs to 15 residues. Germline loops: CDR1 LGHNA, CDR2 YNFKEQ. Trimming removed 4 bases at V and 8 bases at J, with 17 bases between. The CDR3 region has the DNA TGTGCCAGCAGCCCAAGAGGGGGGGTAGGGGAAAAACTGTTTTTT. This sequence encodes CASSPRGGVGEKLFF.

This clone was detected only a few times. CDR3 sequence reads: CASSVGTGAGEQFF. CDR3 in DNA: TGTGCCAGCAGCGTAGGGACAGGGGCCGGTGAGCAGTTCTTC. This chain connects TRBV9 to TRBJ2-1, with TRBD1 identical over 9 bases. The V segment lost 0 bases and the J segment 9 bases; nucleotides outside the gene matches: 4. The CDR3 length is 14 residues. Germline-derived CDR1 and CDR2 are SGDLS and YYNGEE.

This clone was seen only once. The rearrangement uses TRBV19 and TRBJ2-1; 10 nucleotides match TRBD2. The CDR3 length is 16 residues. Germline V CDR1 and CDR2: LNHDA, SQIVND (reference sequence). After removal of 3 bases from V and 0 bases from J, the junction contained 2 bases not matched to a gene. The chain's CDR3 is CASSISSGGSYNEQFF. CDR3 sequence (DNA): TGTGCCAGTAGTATCTCTAGCGGGGGCTCCTACAATGAGCAGTTCTTC.

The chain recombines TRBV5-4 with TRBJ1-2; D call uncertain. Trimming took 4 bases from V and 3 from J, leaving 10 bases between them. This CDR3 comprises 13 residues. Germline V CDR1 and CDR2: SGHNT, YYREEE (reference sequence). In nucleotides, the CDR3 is TGTGCCAGCAGCCAGCCAGGATACTATGGCTACACCTTC. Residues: CASSQPGYYGYTF.

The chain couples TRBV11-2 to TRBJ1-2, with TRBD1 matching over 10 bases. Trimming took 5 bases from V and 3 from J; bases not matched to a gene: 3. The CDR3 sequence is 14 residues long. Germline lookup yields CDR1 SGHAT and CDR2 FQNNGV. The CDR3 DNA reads TGTGCCAGCAGCCCGGGACAGGGGTACTATGGCTACACCTTC. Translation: CASSPGQGYYGYTF.

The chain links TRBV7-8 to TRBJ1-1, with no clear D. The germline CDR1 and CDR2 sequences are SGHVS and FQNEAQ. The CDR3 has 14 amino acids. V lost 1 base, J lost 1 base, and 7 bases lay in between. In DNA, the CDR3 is TGTGCCAGCAGCTTAGAGGCTAGGAACACTGAAGCTTTCTTT. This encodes CASSLEARNTEAFF.

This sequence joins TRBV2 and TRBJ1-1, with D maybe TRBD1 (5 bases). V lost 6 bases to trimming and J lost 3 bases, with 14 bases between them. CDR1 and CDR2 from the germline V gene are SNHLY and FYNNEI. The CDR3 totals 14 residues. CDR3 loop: CASRASTAYTEAFF. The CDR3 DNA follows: TGTGCCAGCAGGGCCTCGACAGCCTACACTGAAGCTTTCTTT.

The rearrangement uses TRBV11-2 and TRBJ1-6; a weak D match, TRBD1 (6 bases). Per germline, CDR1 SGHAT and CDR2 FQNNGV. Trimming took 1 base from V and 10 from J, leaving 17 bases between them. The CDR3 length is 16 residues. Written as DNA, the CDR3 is TGTGCCAGCAGCTTAGTGTACGGCAGGGGCAAATCACCCCTCCACTTT. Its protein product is CASSLVYGRGKSPLHF.

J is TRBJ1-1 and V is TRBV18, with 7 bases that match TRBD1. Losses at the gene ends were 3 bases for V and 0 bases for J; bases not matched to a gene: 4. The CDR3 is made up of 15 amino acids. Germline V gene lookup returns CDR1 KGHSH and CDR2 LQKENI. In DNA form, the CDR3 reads TGTGCCAGCTCACCGGGACAGAGATTGAACACTGAAGCTTTCTTT. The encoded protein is CASSPGQRLNTEAFF.

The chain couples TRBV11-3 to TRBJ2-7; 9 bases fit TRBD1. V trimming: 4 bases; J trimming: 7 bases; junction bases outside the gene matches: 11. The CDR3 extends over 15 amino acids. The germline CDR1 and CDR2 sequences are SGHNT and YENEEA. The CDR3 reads CASSSEASGTGEQYF. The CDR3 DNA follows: TGTGCCAGCAGCTCGGAGGCCTCCGGGACAGGGGAGCAGTACTTC.

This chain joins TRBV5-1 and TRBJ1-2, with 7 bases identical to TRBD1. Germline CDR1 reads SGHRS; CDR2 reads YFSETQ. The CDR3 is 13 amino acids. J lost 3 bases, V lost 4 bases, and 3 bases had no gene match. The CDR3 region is CASSPGQYYGYTF. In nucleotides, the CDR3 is TGCGCCAGCAGCCCGGGACAGTACTATGGCTACACCTTC.

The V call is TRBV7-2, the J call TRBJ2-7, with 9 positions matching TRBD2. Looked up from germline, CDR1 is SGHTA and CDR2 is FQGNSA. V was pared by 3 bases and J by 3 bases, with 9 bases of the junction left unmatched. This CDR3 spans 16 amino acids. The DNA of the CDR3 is TGTGCCAGCAGCTTGGGGGGCGGGGGGGGAGGCTACGAGCAGTACTTC. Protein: CASSLGGGGGGYEQYF.

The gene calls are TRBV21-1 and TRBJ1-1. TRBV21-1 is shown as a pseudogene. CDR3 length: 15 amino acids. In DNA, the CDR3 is TGTGCCACCATGCAGCGGAGGATGGGGAACACTGAAGCTTTCTTT. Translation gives CATMQRRMGNTEAFF.

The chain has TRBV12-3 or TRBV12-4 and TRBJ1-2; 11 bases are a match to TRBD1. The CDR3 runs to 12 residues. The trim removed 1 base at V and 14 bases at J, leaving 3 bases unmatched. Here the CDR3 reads CASSLDRDRGTF. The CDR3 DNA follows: TGTGCCAGCAGTTTAGACCGGGACAGGGGGACCTTC.

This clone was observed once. The CDR3 spells CASSPLPGTGAQPQHF. CDR3 coding DNA: TGTGCCAGCAGCCCCTTACCCGGGACAGGGGCTCAGCCCCAGCATTTT. This chain joins TRBV28 and TRBJ1-5; 10 positions agree with TRBD1. Germline CDR1 reads MDHEN; CDR2 reads SYDVKM. This CDR3 spans 16 amino acids. Losses at the gene ends were 6 bases for V and 6 bases for J; bases not matched to a gene: 11.

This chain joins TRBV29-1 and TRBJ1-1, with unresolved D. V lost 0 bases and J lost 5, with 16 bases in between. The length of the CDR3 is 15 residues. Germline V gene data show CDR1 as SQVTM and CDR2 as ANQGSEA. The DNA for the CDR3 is TGCAGCGTTGAAGATCTGGGGAGGGCAGGAACTGAAGCTTTCTTT. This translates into CSVEDLGRAGTEAFF.